This T cell receptor (beta chain) comes out of a study of identifying expanded T cells in peripheral blood. As concerns this clone: Its antigen is unknown.

Germline trimming cut 4 bases from V and 7 bases from J; bases unmatched to any gene: 7. Germline V CDR1 and CDR2: SQVTM, ANQGSEA. The CDR3 spans 14 residues. No infections or other immune events were documented during collection. Study findings and constraints: Approximately 1.1 clones differed between technical replicates, versus about 15 and 19 over time. Variance in clone template counts between roughly two-week samples significantly increased with total template count across all healthy donors.

Libraries were prepared by immunoSEQ multiplex PCR; TCRdb keeps only in-frame clonotypes and omits some of them. Of 110,000 or so clones listed, roughly 90% were seen once; the top ten hold just under 8.5%. The sample comprised blood. V is TRBV29-1 and J is TRBJ2-4, with 10 bases identical to TRBD2. This clonotype originated in a person aged 18 to 69 in good health. This CDR3 is CSVVASGSFNIQYF. CDR3 DNA sequence: TGCAGCGTTGTCGCTAGCGGGAGTTTTAACATTCAGTACTTC.